These 21 T cell receptor beta chains came from one sample sequenced in a study of T cell responses to AZD1222 COVID-19 vaccine. Using immunoSEQ multiplex PCR, the repertoire was profiled, and TCRdb retains in-frame clones only, with some absent. The data hold around 94,000 clones, with roughly 84% observed a single time. This specimen was peripheral blood, taken on day 0 of AZD1222 vaccination. The receptor set was obtained from an adult in good health.

The chain recombines TRBV12-3 or TRBV12-4 with TRBJ1-2; TRBD1 matches 7 bases. V shed 6 bases and J 4 bases; nucleotides not matched to a gene: 5. The CDR3 is 13 amino acids. This CDR3 is CASSRRDSYGYTF. In DNA form, the CDR3 reads TGTGCCAGCAGCCGCCGGGACAGCTATGGCTACACCTTC.

This chain joins TRBV5-1 and TRBJ2-1, with a possible D match to TRBD1 (5 bases). V lost 1 base to trimming and J lost 0 bases, with 8 bases between them. Germline CDR1 is SGHRS and CDR2 is YFSETQ. CDR3 length: 15 residues. CDR3 loop: CASSLSTGSYNEQFF. The CDR3 nucleotides are TGCGCCAGCAGCTTGAGTACAGGCTCCTACAATGAGCAGTTCTTC.

The rearrangement joins TRBV15 to TRBJ1-5, with unresolved D. The V gene lost 0 bases and the J gene lost 1 base, with 4 bases spanning the gap. This CDR3 is 14 amino acids long. The germline CDR1 and CDR2 sequences are LNHNV and YYDKDF (reference sequence). CDR3 protein: CATSRDSSNQPQHF. The CDR3 nucleotides are TGTGCCACCAGCAGAGATAGCAGCAATCAGCCCCAGCATTTT.

J is TRBJ1-2 and V is TRBV4-2; unclear D gene. This CDR3 is 14 amino acids long. CDR1 is LGHNA, CDR2 YNFKEQ, per germline. Trimming left V 0 bases short and J 7 bases short, with 12 bases between. CDR3 sequence reads: CASSQDPQVPGYTF. In DNA, the CDR3 is TGTGCCAGCAGCCAAGATCCGCAGGTTCCTGGCTACACCTTC.

The rearrangement links TRBV11-3 to TRBJ2-5, with TRBD2 matching over 10 bases. Germline CDR1 reads SGHNT; CDR2 reads YENEEA. V shed 2 bases and J 5 bases; nucleotides not matched to a gene: 8. This CDR3 region has 16 residues. CDR3 loop: CASSLITLAGAETQYF. Written as DNA, the CDR3 is TGTGCCAGCAGCTTAATTACCCTAGCGGGAGCCGAGACCCAGTACTTC.

The chain couples TRBV19 to TRBJ1-1, with D perhaps matching TRBD1 (6 bases). The CDR3 has 18 amino acids. Between the trimmed V and J ends, which lost 5 bases and 0 bases, there was a span of 22 bases. Germline CDR1 LNHDA, CDR2 SQIVND (reference sequence). The CDR3 nucleotides are TGTGCCAGTAGTCCCAGGGGAGGCCGGTGGCTTGTGAACACTGAAGCTTTCTTT. Its protein is CASSPRGGRWLVNTEAFF.

The chain couples TRBV19 to TRBJ2-1, with a tentative D call TRBD2 (5 bases). Trimming stripped 5 bases from V and 10 bases from J, with 15 bases between. In germline, CDR1 is LNHDA, CDR2 SQIVND (reference sequence). The CDR3 contains 13 residues. The CDR3 spells CASSPTVRGEQFF. CDR3 DNA sequence: TGTGCCAGTAGTCCCACGGTAAGAGGGGAGCAGTTCTTC.

The chain uses TRBV7-2 and TRBJ2-3; D remains ambiguous. The CDR3 contains 12 residues. The germline V and J ends were trimmed by 4 bases and 3 bases, with 5 bases remaining between them. CDR1 and CDR2 (germline): SGHTA, FQGNSA. The CDR3 reads CASSSGTDTQYF. CDR3 coding DNA: TGTGCCAGCAGCTCCGGTACAGATACGCAGTATTTT.

The chain carries TRBV18 and TRBJ1-5, with 8 bases that match TRBD1. This CDR3 is built from 16 residues. Germline lookup yields CDR1 KGHSH and CDR2 LQKENI. Trimming cost V 2 bases and J 5 bases; bases outside gene matches: 8. CDR3 sequence: CASSPGRTGLHQPQHF. As DNA, the CDR3 is TGTGCCAGCTCACCAGGTAGGACAGGGCTCCATCAGCCCCAGCATTTT.

The rearrangement links TRBV7-2 to TRBJ1-5; D unresolved. The CDR3 is made up of 13 amino acids. Germline V gene data show CDR1 as SGHTA and CDR2 as FQGNSA. V lost 5 bases to trimming and J lost 7 bases, with 12 bases between them. CDR3 in amino acids: CASSTELGQPQHF. CDR3 DNA sequence: TGTGCCAGCAGCACGGAACTCGGACAGCCCCAGCATTTT. The full variable domain, in which reference TRBV7-2 and TRBJ1-5 provide the parts outside the CDR3, is GAGVSQSPSNKVTEKGKDVELRCDPISGHTALYWYRQSLGQGLEFLIYFQGNSAPDKSGLPSDRFSAERTGGSVSTLTIQRTQQEDSAVYLCASSTELGQPQHFGDGTRLSIL.

The chain has TRBV7-6 and TRBJ2-7, with D perhaps TRBD1 or TRBD2 (5 bases each). Per the germline V gene, CDR1 is SGHVS and CDR2 is FNYEAQ. The CDR3 is made up of 17 amino acids. With 5 bases removed from V and 3 bases from J, the gap between germline ends came to 23 bases. CDR3 amino acids: CASSPSPLARGYYEQYV. For the CDR3, the DNA is TGTGCCAGCAGCCCAAGCCCGCTAGCAAGGGGTTACTACGAGCAGTACGTC.

The chain carries TRBV27 and TRBJ1-2; 7 positions agree with TRBD1. The V gene end was trimmed by 6 bases and the J gene end by 2 bases; junction bases not matched to a gene: 9. CDR1 and CDR2 (germline): MNHEY, SMNVEV (reference sequence). The CDR3 has 15 amino acids. CDR3 sequence (DNA): TGTGCCAGCAGGAAACAGGGGCTGAGGAACTATGGCTACACCTTC. Its protein product is CASRKQGLRNYGYTF.

The CDR3 nucleotides are TGTGCCAGCAGACCCGACACCGACCGTGGCTACACCTTC. This sequence encodes CASRPDTDRGYTF. V is TRBV28 and J is TRBJ1-2; D ambiguous. Germline V gene data show CDR1 as MDHEN and CDR2 as SYDVKM. V lost 6 bases to trimming and J lost 7 bases, with 15 bases between them. The CDR3 runs 13 residues.

This sequence joins TRBV5-4 and TRBJ1-2, with TRBD1 matching 7 bases. Germline trimming cut 5 bases from V and 5 bases from J; bases unmatched to any gene: 15. Per germline, CDR1 SGHNT and CDR2 YYREEE (reference sequence). The CDR3 spans 16 residues. The chain's CDR3 is CASSSILPGQIYGYTF. CDR3 DNA sequence: TGTGCCAGCAGTTCAATTCTCCCGGGACAGATATATGGCTACACCTTC.

The gene calls are TRBV28 and TRBJ1-1, with 9 bases that match TRBD1. CDR1 and CDR2 (germline): MDHEN, SYDVKM. The CDR3 sequence is 14 residues long. Losses at the gene ends were 4 bases for V and 11 bases for J; bases not matched to a gene: 11. The CDR3 loop is CASSSQGARIMAFF. CDR3 in DNA: TGTGCCAGCAGTTCACAGGGGGCGAGGATCATGGCTTTCTTT. Full variable domain (rest looked up from reference TRBV28 and TRBJ1-1): DVKVTQSSRYLVKRTGEKVFLECVQDMDHENMFWYRQDPGLGLRLIYFSYDVKMKEKGDIPEGYSVSREKKERFSLILESASTNQTSMYLCASSSQGARIMAFFGQGTRLTVV.

The rearrangement links TRBV4-3 to TRBJ2-2, with 8 bases lining up with TRBD1. This CDR3 is built from 15 residues. Trimming cost V 1 base and J 7 bases; bases outside gene matches: 5. Germline V lookup: CDR1 LGHNA, CDR2 YSLEER. The CDR3 nucleotides are TGCGCCAGCAGCCAAGTTGGACAGGGAATCGGGGAGCTGTTTTTT. This encodes CASSQVGQGIGELFF.

The chain employs TRBV11-2 and TRBJ1-2; no firm D call. This CDR3 spans 13 amino acids. V lost 1 base and J lost 4, with 7 bases in between. Germline V CDR1 and CDR2: SGHAT, FQNNGV. The chain's CDR3 is CASSLAAGYGYTF. The DNA for the CDR3 is TGTGCCAGCAGCTTAGCAGCAGGCTATGGCTACACCTTC.

This chain uses TRBV19 with TRBJ2-3; 7 bases align to TRBD1. With 3 bases clipped from V and 1 base from J, the junction kept 4 bases outside the gene matches. The CDR3 loop spans 15 amino acids. CDR1 is LNHDA and CDR2 is SQIVND in the germline V gene (reference sequence). CDR3 sequence: CASSMSGTGTDTQYF. Written as DNA, the CDR3 is TGTGCCAGTAGTATGTCAGGGACAGGCACAGATACGCAGTATTTT.

V usage is TRBV19 and J usage is TRBJ2-7; 8 bases fit TRBD2. The germline CDR1 and CDR2 sequences are LNHDA and SQIVND (reference sequence). V dropped 5 bases and J dropped 1; count of bases not matched to a gene: 13. The CDR3 sequence is 17 residues long. The DNA of the CDR3 is TGTGCCAGTAGTGCCCATAGTGGCGGGAGGCGGTCCTACGAGCAGTACTTC. This encodes CASSAHSGGRRSYEQYF.

V usage is TRBV19 and J usage is TRBJ1-4, with TRBD1 matching 8 bases. Germline CDR1 and CDR2: LNHDA and SQIVND (reference sequence). This CDR3 has 13 amino acids. Trimming cost V 6 bases and J 8 bases; bases outside gene matches: 5. The CDR3 sequence: CASRTRDREKLFF. CDR3 bases: TGTGCCAGTAGAACCCGGGACAGGGAAAAACTGTTTTTT.

The V call is TRBV29-1, the J call TRBJ2-2; TRBD2 matches 16 bases. J was trimmed by 6 bases and V by 5 bases; bases with no gene match: 3. Germline assignment: CDR1 SQVTM and CDR2 ANQGSEA. The CDR3 covers 15 residues. This chain's CDR3 is CSVSGTSGRAGELFF. The CDR3 DNA reads as TGCAGCGTTTCCGGGACTAGCGGGAGGGCCGGGGAGCTGTTTTTT.